These 15 T cell receptor beta chains share one sample of origin, sequenced in a study of control samples from healthy donors and cancer patients. The repertoire was sequenced with immunoSEQ multiplex PCR; TCRdb's copy has only in-frame clones and lacks some. The sample lists around 180,000 clones, about 91% occurring once. The sequenced sample was blood. These TCRs come from a woman aged 25 to 39 in good health.

This clone was observed a single time. V is TRBV27 and J is TRBJ1-6, with no clear D. V shed 3 bases and J shed 7 bases, with 7 bases lying between them. Germline V gene lookup returns CDR1 MNHEY and CDR2 SMNVEV (reference sequence). The CDR3 loop spans 13 amino acids. The CDR3 DNA sequence: TGTGCCAGCAGTTTCCCAGGAAATTCACCCCTCCACTTT. The encoded protein is CASSFPGNSPLHF.

The chain joins TRBV7-8 to TRBJ2-5; 7 bases agree with TRBD2. This CDR3 has 14 residues. Losses at the gene ends were 4 bases for V and 2 bases for J; bases not matched to a gene: 4. Germline V gene lookup returns CDR1 SGHVS and CDR2 FQNEAQ. CDR3 bases: TGTGCCAGCAGCTACCTCGGGGGGCAAGAGACCCAGTACTTC. The encoded protein is CASSYLGGQETQYF. The whole variable domain, remainder taken from reference TRBV7-8 and TRBJ2-5, is GAGVSQSPRYKVAKRGQDVALRCDPISGHVSLFWYQQALGQGPEFLTYFQNEAQLDKSGLPSDRFFAERPEGSVSTLKIQRTQQEDSAVYLCASSYLGGQETQYFGPGTRLLVL.

This clone has only a few counts. The V and J genes are TRBV6-4 and TRBJ1-6; D is uncertain. Germline loops: CDR1 MRHNA, CDR2 SNTAGT. The CDR3 runs to 17 residues. Between the trimmed V and J ends, which lost 2 bases and 2 bases, there was a span of 13 bases. The chain's CDR3 is CASSDPLRATYNSPLHF. In nucleotides, the CDR3 is TGTGCCAGCAGTGACCCGTTGCGGGCCACCTATAATTCACCCCTCCACTTT.

CDR3 loop: CASSYSEGASLGYTF. The CDR3, as DNA: TGTGCCAGCAGTTACTCTGAGGGGGCGTCCCTTGGCTACACCTTC. The J gene is TRBJ1-2, the V gene TRBV6-5; the match to TRBD1 covers 7 bases. Losses at the gene ends were 0 bases for V and 7 bases for J; bases not matched to a gene: 8. CDR1 and CDR2 from the germline V gene are MNHEY and SVGAGI. The CDR3 sequence is 15 residues long.

The rearrangement joins TRBV2 to TRBJ2-2; D may be TRBD1 or TRBD2 (7 bases each). Germline lookup yields CDR1 SNHLY and CDR2 FYNNEI. This CDR3 spans 14 amino acids. V was pared by 7 bases and J by 5 bases, with 14 bases between. The CDR3, as DNA: TGTGCCAGCATCGCAGGGGGGGTGACCGGGGAGCTGTTTTTT. As protein: CASIAGGVTGELFF.

The chain couples TRBV11-3 to TRBJ1-3; D is uncertain. V lost 5 bases and J 0 bases, leaving 5 bases between the germline ends. Germline V gene lookup returns CDR1 SGHNT and CDR2 YENEEA. The CDR3 is 13 amino acids. CDR3 sequence reads: CASSRPSGNTIYF. The CDR3 nucleotides are TGTGCCAGCAGCCGGCCCTCTGGAAACACCATATATTTT.

This chain connects TRBV2 to TRBJ2-5; 12 nucleotides align to TRBD2. The CDR3 has 18 residues. J lost 2 bases, V lost 2 bases, and 9 bases had no gene match. Per germline, CDR1 SNHLY and CDR2 FYNNEI. The CDR3 here is CASSEIGGTSGSQETQYF. The CDR3 bases are TGTGCCAGCAGTGAAATTGGAGGGACTAGCGGGTCGCAAGAGACCCAGTACTTC.

The chain couples TRBV5-6 to TRBJ2-5; 7 positions match TRBD1. The CDR3 has 14 residues. V lost 0 bases, J lost 6 bases, and 5 bases stayed unmatched. CDR1 is SGHDT and CDR2 is YYEEEE in the germline V gene. The CDR3 is CASSLDRGLKTQYF. The CDR3 nucleotides are TGTGCCAGCAGCTTGGACAGGGGTCTTAAGACCCAGTACTTC.

This clone was detected once. The gene calls are TRBV6-1 and TRBJ2-7; D is perhaps TRBD2 (6 bases). This CDR3 comprises 14 residues. Between the trimmed V and J ends, which lost 1 base and 3 bases, there was a span of 10 bases. Per germline, CDR1 MNHNS and CDR2 SASEGT. In DNA form, the CDR3 reads TGTGCCAGCAGTGAAGGTGCGGGGAACTACGAGCAGTACGTC. It encodes CASSEGAGNYEQYV.

V gene TRBV3-1 (or the pseudogene TRBV3-2) combines with J gene TRBJ1-1, with no clear D. The ends were cut back, 1 base at V and 4 bases at J, with 4 bases in the middle. This CDR3 contains 12 residues. Looked up from germline, CDR1 is LGHDT and CDR2 is YNNKEL (reference sequence). The CDR3 here is CASSQVTTEAFF. Here the CDR3 DNA reads TGTGCCAGCAGCCAAGTTACCACTGAAGCTTTCTTT.

This clone was observed a single time. The rearrangement joins TRBV11-2 to TRBJ2-7; 12 nucleotides line up with TRBD2. The CDR3 length is 14 residues. From germline, CDR1 is SGHAT and CDR2 FQNNGV. With V trimmed by 3 bases and J by 4 bases, 1 base remained unmatched. For the CDR3, the DNA is TGTGCCAGCAGCTTGACTAGCGGGAGTTACGAGCAGTACTTC. Amino acids: CASSLTSGSYEQYF.

The chain combines TRBV15 with TRBJ2-5, with D possibly matching TRBD1 (6 bases). The CDR3 runs 14 residues. Germline CDR1 LNHNV, CDR2 YYDKDF (reference sequence). V lost 2 bases to trimming and J lost 4 bases, with 11 bases between them. The CDR3 is CATSRLDRGETQYF. The DNA of the CDR3 is TGTGCCACCAGCAGATTGGACAGAGGAGAGACCCAGTACTTC.

This clone was recorded once. The CDR3 loop reads CSASWAGNSYEQYF. The CDR3 coding sequence is TGCAGTGCTAGTTGGGCGGGAAACTCCTACGAGCAGTACTTC. V gene TRBV20-1 combines with J gene TRBJ2-7; D may be TRBD2 (6 bases). The CDR3 has 14 amino acids. V lost 3 bases, J lost 0 bases, and 12 bases lay in between. Germline assignment: CDR1 DFQATT and CDR2 SNEGSKA (reference sequence).

The gene calls are TRBV6-5 and TRBJ1-1, with a tentative D call TRBD1 (6 bases). Germline assignment: CDR1 MNHEY and CDR2 SVGAGI. V shed 0 bases and J shed 4 bases, with 9 bases lying between them. The length of the CDR3 is 14 residues. The CDR3 here is CASSYSGAGTEAFF. The CDR3 region has the DNA TGTGCCAGCAGTTACTCGGGGGCCGGCACTGAAGCTTTCTTT.

The table lists this clone with a count of one. The chain uses TRBV5-4 and TRBJ2-3; D tentatively reads TRBD1 or TRBD2 (5 bases each). Germline V gene sequence: CDR1 SGHNT, CDR2 YYREEE (reference sequence). V was clipped by 4 bases and J by 6 bases, with 15 bases between them. This CDR3 has 14 amino acids. CDR3 residues: CASSAEWGSDTQYF. The CDR3 bases are TGTGCCAGCAGCGCTGAGTGGGGGTCGGATACGCAGTATTTT.